This TCR beta chain was retrieved from a study of blood T cell repertoires in COVID-19. Across the study: The origin of the acute and convalescent COVID-19 samples was the United States, Italy and Spain. PBMCs, B-cell-depleted T cells, or T cells provided the cDNA or gDNA that made up the material.

Original methodology: The assay estimated nucleated cells by amplifying reference gene primers. Method: immunoSEQ multiplex PCR; TCRdb's copy keeps in-frame clones and lacks some. The D gene and trimming were derived from the DNA, and the V and J assignments and clone size from that table. Of 84,000 or so clones in the sample, 60% to 85% were seen once. Germline-derived CDR1 and CDR2 are DFQATT and SNEGSKA (reference sequence). Trimming removed 3 bases from V and 4 bases from J; junction bases left unmatched: 11. This CDR3 spans 16 amino acids. The sample consisted of peripheral blood. This chain joins TRBV20-1 and TRBJ2-3, with TRBD2 matching over 9 bases. The TCR sequence derives from a human donor in a cohort sampled during active COVID-19. In nucleotides, the CDR3 is TGCAGTGCTAGTTATCCGCGGGGGGGCCGGGCAGATACGCAGTATTTT. The encoded protein is CSASYPRGGRADTQYF.